The 21 T cell receptor beta chains below all came from one sample that was sequenced in a study of CD8 T cells in Susac syndrome. Random hexamers served to reverse transcribe roughly 0.45 to 1 ug RNA. TCRdb independently ran MiXCR on the immunoSEQ multiplex PCR reads; one entry per CDR3 protein. The table lists about 200,000 distinct CDR3 sequences, roughly 90% of them singletons. Specimen: CD8+ T cells from PBMCs. The receptors shown here come from a human donor with multiple sclerosis.

This chain links TRBV3-1 with TRBJ2-7, with D possibly matching TRBD1 (6 bases). V dropped 1 base and J dropped 3 bases, with 22 bases sitting between them. Per germline, CDR1 LGHDT and CDR2 YNNKEL (reference sequence). The CDR3 loop spans 18 amino acids. CDR3 sequence reads: CASSQGSGLGGLDYEQYF. In DNA form, the CDR3 reads TGTGCCAGCAGCCAAGGTAGTGGGCTAGGGGGTCTCGACTACGAGCAGTACTTC.

The V call is TRBV7-9, the J call TRBJ2-5; the D call may be TRBD1 or TRBD2 (6 bases each). This CDR3 has 12 residues. Per the germline V gene, CDR1 is SEHNR and CDR2 is FQNEAQ (reference sequence). V lost 5 bases and J lost 7, with 11 bases in between. This CDR3 is CASSLEGGTQYF. The CDR3, as DNA: TGTGCCAGCAGCCTCGAGGGGGGGACCCAGTACTTC. The full variable domain, its missing parts supplied by reference TRBV7-9 and TRBJ2-5, is DTGVSQNPRHKITKRGQNVTFRCDPISEHNRLYWYRQTLGQGPEFLTYFQNEAQLEKSRLLSDRFSAERPKGSFSTLEIQRTEQGDSAMYLCASSLEGGTQYFGPGTRLLVL.

This clonotype was picked up one time. The chain combines TRBV20-1 with TRBJ2-1; D tentatively fits TRBD1 or TRBD2 (5 bases each). This CDR3 region has 14 residues. From germline, CDR1 is DFQATT and CDR2 SNEGSKA (reference sequence). V lost 4 bases, J lost 6 bases, and 16 bases lay in between. The CDR3 nucleotides are TGCAGTGCTACGGACCAGGGAGTTCCCAATGAGCAGTTCTTC. Its translation is CSATDQGVPNEQFF.

This chain links TRBV12-3 or TRBV12-4 with TRBJ2-7; 9 bases align to TRBD1. The V gene end was trimmed by 6 bases and the J gene end by 6 bases; junction bases not matched to a gene: 6. This CDR3 is built from 13 residues. The CDR3 here is CASRDGTGREQYF. In nucleotides, the CDR3 is TGTGCCAGCAGGGACGGGACAGGGCGCGAGCAGTACTTC.

This chain joins TRBV2 and TRBJ1-1, with TRBD1 as a possible D gene (5 bases). Between the trimmed V and J ends, which lost 6 bases and 4 bases, there was a span of 9 bases. This CDR3 is 12 amino acids long. Germline V gene sequence: CDR1 SNHLY, CDR2 FYNNEI. CDR3 amino acids: CASRGGFTEAFF. The CDR3 coding sequence is TGTGCCAGCAGGGGGGGGTTCACTGAAGCTTTCTTT.

The chain carries TRBV29-1 and TRBJ2-1, with 12 bases identical to TRBD2. The CDR3 runs 16 residues. The V gene end was trimmed by 1 base and the J gene end by 1 base; junction bases not matched to a gene: 2. The germline V gene encodes CDR1 SQVTM and CDR2 ANQGSEA. The CDR3 here is CSVEGGLAGSYNEQFF. CDR3 in DNA: TGCAGCGTTGAAGGGGGACTAGCGGGTTCCTACAATGAGCAGTTCTTC.

This chain uses TRBV7-6 with TRBJ2-1, with D unclear. V lost 0 bases and J lost 8, with 8 bases in between. CDR1 is SGHVS and CDR2 is FNYEAQ in the germline V gene. This CDR3 comprises 13 residues. DNA for the CDR3: TGTGCCAGCAGCTTAGCTAGCAGCCATGAGCAGTTCTTC. Its protein product is CASSLASSHEQFF.

This chain connects TRBV20-1 to TRBJ2-3, with 12 bases fitting TRBD2. Germline values: CDR1 DFQATT, CDR2 SNEGSKA (reference sequence). CDR3 length equals 15 residues. Losses at the gene ends were 6 bases for V and 0 bases for J; bases not matched to a gene: 4. The CDR3 protein is CSATTSGGSTDTQYF. CDR3 in DNA: TGCAGTGCCACAACTAGCGGGGGGAGCACAGATACGCAGTATTTT.

V and J are TRBV20-1 and TRBJ2-3; D is possibly TRBD1 (6 bases). The CDR3 totals 15 residues. CDR1 and CDR2 from the germline V gene are DFQATT and SNEGSKA (reference sequence). The CDR3: CTHFPDSRGTDTQYF. In nucleotides, the CDR3 is TGCACTCATTTTCCGGACAGCCGTGGCACAGATACGCAGTATTTT.

This rearrangement joins TRBV4-1 to TRBJ2-2, with a possible D match to TRBD2 (6 bases). The CDR3 length is 15 residues. V lost 3 bases and J 5 bases, leaving 13 bases between the germline ends. CDR1 is MGHRA, CDR2 YSYEKL, per germline. The CDR3 reads CASSQGSGATGELFF. CDR3 DNA sequence: TGCGCCAGCAGCCAGGGGTCGGGAGCGACCGGGGAGCTGTTTTTT.

This chain links TRBV6-5 with TRBJ2-7; 7 bases match TRBD1. The V and J ends lost 2 bases and 5 bases, in that order; junction bases with no gene match: 6. This CDR3 is built from 14 residues. Per the germline V gene, CDR1 is MNHEY and CDR2 is SVGAGI. CDR3 protein: CASSYNWDRDEQYF. In nucleotides, the CDR3 is TGTGCCAGCAGTTACAATTGGGACAGAGACGAGCAGTACTTC.

This chain links TRBV19 with TRBJ2-1; D is possibly TRBD1 or TRBD2 (5 bases each). V was shortened by 5 bases and J by 6 bases, with 11 bases between the two germline ends. Germline loops: CDR1 LNHDA, CDR2 SQIVND (reference sequence). This CDR3 contains 13 residues. CDR3 in amino acids: CASSATGLNEQFF. CDR3 bases: TGTGCCAGTAGTGCAACGGGGCTCAATGAGCAGTTCTTC. The full variable domain, completed using reference TRBV19 and TRBJ2-1, is DGGITQSPKYLFRKEGQNVTLSCEQNLNHDAMYWYRQDPGQGLRLIYYSQIVNDFQKGDIAEGYSVSREKKESFPLTVTSAQKNPTAFYLCASSATGLNEQFFGPGTRLTVL.

V usage is TRBV19 and J usage is TRBJ1-1, with D maybe TRBD1 (6 bases). Trimming stripped 10 bases from V and 3 bases from J, with 12 bases between. CDR1 LNHDA and CDR2 SQIVND come from the germline V gene (reference sequence). The CDR3 loop spans 12 amino acids. The CDR3 DNA is TGTGCCATACGGACAGAGGACACTGAAGCTTTCTTT. Its protein product is CAIRTEDTEAFF.

The chain has TRBV7-9 and TRBJ2-7; no clear D gene. V was cut by 5 bases and J by 3 bases, with 14 bases left in between. The length of the CDR3 is 14 residues. Germline V lookup: CDR1 SEHNR, CDR2 FQNEAQ (reference sequence). The CDR3 DNA follows: TGTGCCAGCAGCCATGCGGATTGGGTCTACGAGCAGTACTTC. Translated, it gives CASSHADWVYEQYF.

The gene calls are TRBV11-2 and TRBJ1-1; 7 nucleotides match TRBD1. The CDR3 is 14 amino acids. Per the germline V gene, CDR1 is SGHAT and CDR2 is FQNNGV. The trim removed 1 base at V and 6 bases at J, leaving 5 bases unmatched. The CDR3 here is CASSLVGTEAEAFF. The CDR3 nucleotides read TGTGCCAGCAGCTTAGTAGGGACAGAGGCTGAAGCTTTCTTT.

This chain uses TRBV2 with TRBJ1-2, with 7 bases matching TRBD1. After removal of 8 bases from V and 4 bases from J, the junction contained 16 bases not matched to a gene. CDR1 and CDR2 (germline): SNHLY, FYNNEI. The CDR3 is 16 amino acids. The CDR3: CASGSDRAPRGYGYTF. In DNA form, the CDR3 reads TGTGCCAGCGGCTCCGACAGGGCCCCTAGGGGCTATGGCTACACCTTC.

The J gene is TRBJ2-2, the V gene TRBV19; TRBD2 agrees at 11 bases. Unmatched junction bases numbered 3, after V lost 2 bases and J lost 7 bases. This CDR3 region has 15 residues. Germline lookup yields CDR1 LNHDA and CDR2 SQIVND (reference sequence). The CDR3 loop is CASSITSGGNGELFF. CDR3 DNA: TGTGCCAGTAGTATAACTAGCGGGGGAAACGGGGAGCTGTTTTTT.

On this clonotype itself: The junction and the germline gene differ at one end; a read error may be behind it. The chain joins TRBV29-1 to TRBJ1-4; no clear D. Germline V CDR1 and CDR2: SQVTM, ANQGSEA. This CDR3 has 14 amino acids. The CDR3 region is CSVRTVATNGKLFF. Here the CDR3 DNA reads TGCAGCGTTCGGACGGTTGCAACTAATGGAAAACTGTTTTTT.

The chain uses TRBV24-1 and TRBJ2-2; D not certain. The CDR3 contains 13 residues. V was shortened by 9 bases and J by 8 bases, with 15 bases between the two germline ends. The germline V gene has CDR1 KGHDR and CDR2 SFDVKD. The CDR3 region is CATEVRATGELFF. DNA of the CDR3: TGTGCCACCGAAGTCCGGGCGACAGGGGAGCTGTTTTTT.

This chain's CDR3 is CASSLADGQGRGPGYTF. The CDR3 DNA follows: TGTGCCAGCAGCTTAGCCGATGGACAGGGGAGGGGCCCCGGCTACACCTTC. The chain combines TRBV13 with TRBJ1-2; 9 bases are shared with TRBD1. Germline-derived CDR1 and CDR2 are PRHDT and FYEKMQ (reference sequence). After removal of 1 base from V and 8 bases from J, the junction contained 14 bases not matched to a gene. The CDR3 spans 17 residues.

CDR3 nucleotides: TGTGCCAGTACGCGCGGGAGGCCAGATACGCAGTATTTT. Its translation: CASTRGRPDTQYF. The rearrangement uses TRBV19 and TRBJ2-3, with 8 nucleotides matching TRBD2. The CDR3 has 13 residues. The V gene end was trimmed by 7 bases and the J gene end by 4 bases; junction bases not matched to a gene: 4. From germline, CDR1 is LNHDA and CDR2 SQIVND (reference sequence).